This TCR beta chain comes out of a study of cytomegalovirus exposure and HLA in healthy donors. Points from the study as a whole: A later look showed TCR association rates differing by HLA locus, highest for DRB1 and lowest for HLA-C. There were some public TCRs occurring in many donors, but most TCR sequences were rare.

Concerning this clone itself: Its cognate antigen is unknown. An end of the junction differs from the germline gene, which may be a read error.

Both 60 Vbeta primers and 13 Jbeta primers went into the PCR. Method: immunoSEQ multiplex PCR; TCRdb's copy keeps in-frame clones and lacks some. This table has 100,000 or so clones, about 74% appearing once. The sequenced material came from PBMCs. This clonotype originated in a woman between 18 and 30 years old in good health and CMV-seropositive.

The CDR3 loop is CASSQTSGRSTDTQYF. The CDR3 region has the DNA TGTGCTAGCAGCCAGACTAGCGGGAGGAGCACAGATACGCAGTATTTT. The chain employs TRBV7-7 and TRBJ2-3; 13 bases are shared with TRBD2. Germline V CDR1 and CDR2: SSHAT, FNYEAQ (reference sequence). The CDR3 extends over 16 amino acids.